This TCR beta chain was obtained from a study of shared clonotypes between healthy human individuals. Study in general: Per-donor plates numbered three CD4 naive, three CD4 memory, two CD8 naive and one CD8 memory. Points from the study as a whole: With few donors, the genetic and exposure-history diversity represented was limited.

Caucasian adults living in Nashville, Tennessee, provided all samples. Investigators divided CD4+ cells into CD45RA+ naive and CD45RA-negative memory subsets. Assay: immunoSEQ multiplex PCR; the TCRdb copy retains only in-frame clones and omits some. The profile covers 2 million to 2.5 million clones, with roughly 93% appearing a single time and 0.35% to 0.5% taken by the ten largest. Germline V gives CDR1 SGHNT, CDR2 YYREEE (reference sequence). Trimming left V 2 bases short and J 3 bases short, with 4 bases between. There are 12 residues in the CDR3. A word on this clone: The antigen remains unidentified.

The chain combines TRBV5-4 with TRBJ2-3; D ambiguous. The material sequenced was naive CD4+ T cells from PBMCs. The subset was: CD45RA+ positively selected. The sequence came from a man younger than 35 in good health. Some clones in this sample may be carry-over from other donors' samples. The CDR3 sequence is CASSFATDTQYF. CDR3 DNA sequence: TGTGCCAGCAGCTTTGCGACAGATACGCAGTATTTT.